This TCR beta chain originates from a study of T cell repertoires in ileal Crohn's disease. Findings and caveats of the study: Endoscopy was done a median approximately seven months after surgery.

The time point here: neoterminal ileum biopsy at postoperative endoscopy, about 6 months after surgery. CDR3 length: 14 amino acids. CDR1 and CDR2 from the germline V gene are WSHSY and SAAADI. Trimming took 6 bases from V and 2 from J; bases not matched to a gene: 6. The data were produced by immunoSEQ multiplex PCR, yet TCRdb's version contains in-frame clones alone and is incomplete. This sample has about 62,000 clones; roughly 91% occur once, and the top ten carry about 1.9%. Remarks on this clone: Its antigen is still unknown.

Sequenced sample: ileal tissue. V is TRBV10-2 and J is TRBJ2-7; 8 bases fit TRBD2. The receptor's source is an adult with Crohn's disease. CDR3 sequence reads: CASSLAGSPYEQYV. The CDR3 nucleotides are TGCGCCAGCAGCTTAGCGGGGAGCCCCTACGAGCAGTACGTC.